This TCR beta chain stems from a study of T cell responses to AZD1222 COVID-19 vaccine. Findings and caveats of the study: Baseline seropositives among AZD1222 recipients totaled only five to seven.

A note on this clone: What it binds is unknown.

Sequenced by immunoSEQ multiplex PCR; TCRdb stores in-frame clones only, minus some. In the table there are approximately 100,000 clones, approximately 90% of which are singletons. Trimming cost V 4 bases and J 0 bases, with 9 bases left between them. Germline values: CDR1 MGHDK, CDR2 SYGVNS. CDR3 size: 15 residues. The specimen comprised peripheral blood, sampled 28 days after the second AZD1222 dose. The source of this sequence is an adult who received the AZD1222 COVID-19 vaccine. The chain recombines TRBV25-1 with TRBJ1-4, with TRBD1 as a possible D gene (5 bases). The CDR3 sequence: CASSGRQTTNEKLFF. For the CDR3, the DNA is TGTGCCAGCAGTGGGCGACAGACAACTAATGAAAAACTGTTTTTT.